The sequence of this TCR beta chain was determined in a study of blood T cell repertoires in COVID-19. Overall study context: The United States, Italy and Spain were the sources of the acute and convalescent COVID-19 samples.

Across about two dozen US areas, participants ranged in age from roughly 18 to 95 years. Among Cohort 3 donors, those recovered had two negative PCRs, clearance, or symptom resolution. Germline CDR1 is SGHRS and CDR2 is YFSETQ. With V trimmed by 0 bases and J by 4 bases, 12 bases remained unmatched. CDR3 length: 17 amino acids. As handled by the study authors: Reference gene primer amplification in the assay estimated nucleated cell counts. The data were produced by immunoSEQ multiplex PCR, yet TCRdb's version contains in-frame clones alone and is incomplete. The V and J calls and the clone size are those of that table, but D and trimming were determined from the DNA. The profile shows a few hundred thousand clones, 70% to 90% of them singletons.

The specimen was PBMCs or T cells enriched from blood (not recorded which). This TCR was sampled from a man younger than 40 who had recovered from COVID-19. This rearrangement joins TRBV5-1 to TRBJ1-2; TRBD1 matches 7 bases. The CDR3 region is CASSLVPRQGLTYGYTF. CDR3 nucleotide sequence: TGCGCCAGCAGCTTGGTTCCCCGACAGGGCCTGACCTATGGCTACACCTTC.